This T cell receptor beta chain was retrieved from a study of T cell repertoires in ileal Crohn's disease. Looking at the study overall: Thiopurines (under 12) or anti-TNF agents (approximately 19) were given postoperatively to about half. Overall study findings and caveats: All patients with clonality above 26.8% had endoscopic recurrence. Compared with non-smokers, active smokers at surgery showed more clonal expansions.

Germline V gene lookup returns CDR1 MNHNS and CDR2 SASEGT. The CDR3 length is 13 residues. Deletions cut 3 bases from V and 5 bases from J, with 8 bases between. About this clone itself: Its antigen is unknown.

Indicated time point: neoterminal ileum biopsy at postoperative endoscopy, about 6 months after surgery. Per sample, roughly 500 nanograms of biopsy DNA were TCRB immunosequenced. Clones were read by immunoSEQ multiplex PCR, and TCRdb kept only the in-frame ones, dropping some. The data show about 15,000 clones, roughly three quarters seen once. This TCR was sampled from an adult with Crohn's disease. The sequenced material came from ileal tissue. The chain employs TRBV6-1 and TRBJ1-5, with unresolved D. CDR3 DNA: TGTGCCAGCAGTGAGTTTGGGGATCAGCCCCAGCATTTT. This gives the protein CASSEFGDQPQHF.